One and the same sample provided the 27 T cell receptor beta chains below, sequenced in a study of Ad26.COV2.S vaccination and SARS-CoV-2 variants. Indicated treatment: 15 to 20 received Ad26.COV2.S at low or high dose, single or two shots; about 5 received placebo; per-sample allocation not given. The samples were gathered on day 63 after the first injection of vaccine or placebo. Profiled with immunoSEQ multiplex PCR; TCRdb holds only in-frame clones, not every one. The sample contains 350,000 to 550,000 clones, 85% to 90% of which appear only once. Material: peripheral blood, obtained in a trial of Ad26.COV2.S vaccine versus placebo. The source is a person aged 18 to 65 who received the Ad26.COV2.S COVID-19 vaccine or a placebo.

The V gene is TRBV21-1, the J gene TRBJ1-2; the table gives TRBD1 as D, unverified against the DNA. TRBV21-1 constitutes a pseudogene. CDR3 length: 15 residues. The DNA for the CDR3 is TGTGCCAGCAGCAGCGTGTCGCAGGGCAACTATGGCTACACCTTC. As protein: CASSSVSQGNYGYTF.

The sample holds a few counts of this clone. V and J are TRBV11-3 and TRBJ2-2; the match to TRBD1 covers 9 bases. The CDR3 consists of 16 residues. Germline V lookup: CDR1 SGHNT, CDR2 YENEEA. The V and J ends lost 3 bases and 4 bases, in that order; junction bases with no gene match: 6. CDR3 DNA sequence: TGTGCCAGCAGCTTCTCTTACAGGGGGCCCACCGGGGAGCTGTTTTTT. It is translated as CASSFSYRGPTGELFF.

J is TRBJ1-2 and V is TRBV10-3; 8 nucleotides agree with TRBD1. The germline V gene encodes CDR1 ENHRY and CDR2 SYGVKD. With V trimmed by 6 bases and J by 4 bases, 7 bases remained unmatched. The CDR3 length is 14 residues. CDR3 region: CAIRGDRRGYGYTF. The DNA of the CDR3 is TGTGCCATCAGAGGGGACAGGAGGGGCTATGGCTACACCTTC.

The J gene is TRBJ2-7, the V gene TRBV11-1; D not certain. Germline CDR1 and CDR2: SGHAT and FQDESV (reference sequence). The V end lost 8 bases, the J end lost 6 bases, and 14 bases lay between the germline ends. This CDR3 has 12 residues. This CDR3 is CASVRPRAEQYV. CDR3 nucleotides: TGTGCCAGCGTGCGCCCACGCGCCGAGCAGTACGTC.

The genes are TRBV6-5 and TRBJ1-1, with D unresolved. The germline V gene has CDR1 MNHEY and CDR2 SVGAGI. Trimming left V 8 bases short and J 3 bases short, with 4 bases between. CDR3 length: 10 residues. The CDR3 spells CASRYTEAFF. The CDR3 nucleotides read TGTGCCAGCCGGTACACTGAAGCTTTCTTT.

This rearrangement joins TRBV30 to TRBJ1-2; D is perhaps TRBD1 (5 bases). CDR3 length: 13 amino acids. V gave up 3 bases and J gave up 7 bases, with 15 bases separating them. CDR1 GTSNPN and CDR2 SVGIG come from the germline V gene (reference sequence). The CDR3 DNA reads TGTGCCTGGAGCCAGGGCCAGAATGTTGGCTACACCTTC. Residues: CAWSQGQNVGYTF.

The chain has TRBV5-4 and TRBJ1-1, with 7 bases fitting TRBD1. Germline V gene lookup returns CDR1 SGHNT and CDR2 YYREEE (reference sequence). After removal of 6 bases from V and 1 base from J, the junction contained 6 bases not matched to a gene. This CDR3 contains 14 residues. The DNA of the CDR3 is TGTGCCAGCAAGACCGGGACAGCGAACACTGAAGCTTTCTTT. Translating it yields CASKTGTANTEAFF. The whole variable domain, filled in from reference TRBV5-4 and TRBJ1-1, reads ETGVTQSPTHLIKTRGQQVTLRCSSQSGHNTVSWYQQALGQGPQFIFQYYREEENGRGNFPPRFSGLQFPNYSSELNVNALELDDSALYLCASKTGTANTEAFFGQGTRLTVV.

The CDR3 protein is CASSLGAGTSGKNTQYF. CDR3 nucleotides: TGTGCCAGCAGTTTAGGGGCCGGGACTAGCGGGAAAAATACGCAGTATTTT. The genes are TRBV27 and TRBJ2-3; 13 bases agree with TRBD2. The germline V gene has CDR1 MNHEY and CDR2 SMNVEV (reference sequence). Trimming at V came to 2 bases and at J to 7 bases, leaving 9 bases not matched to a gene. This CDR3 has 17 residues.

This clone was detected only once. The V gene is TRBV5-8, the J gene TRBJ2-3; D might be TRBD1 or TRBD2, each matching 5 bases. This CDR3 has 15 amino acids. Germline CDR1 reads SGHTS; CDR2 reads YDEGEE. V shed 3 bases and J shed 2 bases, with 13 bases lying between them. The CDR3 DNA reads as TGTGCCAGCAGCTATGAGGGGCTTGCCACAGATACGCAGTATTTT. It encodes CASSYEGLATDTQYF.

Note on this clone: This same CDR3 is encoded by further DNA sequences in the sample. The chain uses TRBV9 and TRBJ1-3, with D unresolved. CDR1 is SGDLS and CDR2 is YYNGEE in the germline V gene. This CDR3 region has 14 residues. Trimming took 0 bases from V and 4 from J, leaving 8 bases between them. For the CDR3, the DNA is TGTGCCAGCAGCGTAGAACACAGCGGAAACACCATATATTTT. Residues: CASSVEHSGNTIYF.

The gene calls are TRBV5-1 and TRBJ1-4, with 9 bases identical to TRBD1. Germline loops: CDR1 SGHRS, CDR2 YFSETQ. Trimming removed 1 base from V and 8 bases from J; junction bases left unmatched: 9. The CDR3 length is 16 residues. The CDR3 DNA reads TGCGCCAGCAGCTTGAGCCCGGGACAGGGATGGGAAAAACTGTTTTTT. Translation: CASSLSPGQGWEKLFF.

This clone was observed once. V gene TRBV27 combines with J gene TRBJ1-4, with D unresolved. Germline loops: CDR1 MNHEY, CDR2 SMNVEV (reference sequence). The CDR3 has 15 amino acids. The V end was cut by 2 bases, the J end by 4 bases, with 11 bases between. The CDR3 spells CASSLRRAGNEKLFF. DNA for the CDR3: TGTGCCAGCAGTTTACGGCGGGCGGGTAATGAAAAACTGTTTTTT.

For the CDR3, the DNA is TGCGCCAGCAGCCAATCAGCCGCCCTGGGCACCGGGGAGCTGTTTTTT. Its translation is CASSQSAALGTGELFF. This chain uses TRBV4-3 with TRBJ2-2; D ambiguous. The CDR3 runs 16 residues. The V gene's germline CDR1 is LGHNA and CDR2 YSLEER. Trimming shortened V by 2 bases and J by 4 bases, and 14 bases separated the two germline ends.

This chain uses TRBV15 with TRBJ2-5; 8 bases map to TRBD2. V lost 2 bases and J lost 1; bases outside the gene matches: 18. This CDR3 is 20 amino acids long. The germline V gene encodes CDR1 LNHNV and CDR2 YYDKDF (reference sequence). CDR3 DNA sequence: TGTGCCACCAGCAGAACTTACTATAGTAGGAGCGGGGGAACCCAAGAGACCCAGTACTTC. Its protein is CATSRTYYSRSGGTQETQYF.

This rearrangement joins TRBV4-3 to TRBJ2-7; D may be TRBD1 (5 bases). The germline gives CDR1 LGHNA, CDR2 YSLEER. The CDR3 runs to 15 residues. The germline V and J ends were trimmed by 1 base and 0 bases, with 10 bases remaining between them. The CDR3 coding sequence is TGCGCCAGCAGCCAAGCGGTGGACAACTCCTACGAGCAGTACTTC. Protein product: CASSQAVDNSYEQYF.

J is TRBJ1-6 and V is TRBV12-5; 7 nucleotides agree with TRBD1. The ends lost 6 bases at V and 0 bases at J; junction bases unmatched: 2. Germline CDR1 LGHNT, CDR2 FRNRAP. The CDR3 consists of 15 residues. The DNA of the CDR3 is TGTGCTAGTGGACGGGACAGCTCCTATAATTCACCCCTCCACTTT. This codes for CASGRDSSYNSPLHF.

CDR3 region: CASSEYTEAFF. The CDR3 DNA sequence: TGTGCCAGCAGTGAGTACACTGAAGCTTTCTTT. The chain recombines TRBV25-1 with TRBJ1-1; D uncertain. The CDR3 sequence is 11 residues long. Germline V gene data show CDR1 as MGHDK and CDR2 as SYGVNS. V was trimmed by 3 bases and J by 3 bases, leaving 2 bases between them.

CDR3 DNA: TGTGCCAGCAGCTTAATAGGGCCAGGGGATAATTCACCCCTCCACTTT. Its protein product is CASSLIGPGDNSPLHF. J is TRBJ1-6 and V is TRBV7-3; a weak D match, TRBD1 (6 bases). CDR3 length: 16 residues. V was clipped by 1 base and J by 5 bases, with 12 bases between them. CDR1 SGHTA and CDR2 FQGTGA come from the germline V gene.

The V gene is TRBV4-1, the J gene TRBJ2-7; D may match TRBD1 or TRBD2 (5 bases each). This CDR3 has 17 residues. In germline, CDR1 is MGHRA, CDR2 YSYEKL. V gave up 0 bases and J gave up 0 bases, with 15 bases separating them. The CDR3 reads CASSQDTEGPYSYEQYF. The CDR3 DNA follows: TGCGCCAGCAGCCAAGACACAGAGGGACCGTACTCCTACGAGCAGTACTTC.

This clone was seen just once. This chain uses TRBV5-4 with TRBJ2-2; 7 nucleotides match TRBD2. Trimming cost V 3 bases and J 4 bases; bases outside gene matches: 6. This CDR3 has 15 amino acids. Germline CDR1 SGHNT, CDR2 YYREEE (reference sequence). The CDR3 DNA reads TGTGCCAGCAGCTCCGGGACTACGTTCACCGGGGAGCTGTTTTTT. Amino acid sequence: CASSSGTTFTGELFF.

The J gene is TRBJ2-7, the V gene TRBV28; 9 bases line up with TRBD2. This CDR3 region has 16 residues. The V and J ends lost 4 bases and 3 bases, in that order; junction bases with no gene match: 10. CDR1 and CDR2 from the germline V gene are MDHEN and SYDVKM. CDR3 sequence: CASSSSGTSPHYEQYV. The CDR3 DNA sequence: TGTGCCAGCAGTTCTTCCGGGACTAGCCCACACTACGAGCAGTACGTC.

This chain connects TRBV7-3 to TRBJ2-1; tentatively, D is TRBD2 (7 bases). The CDR3 spans 15 residues. Germline V gene sequence: CDR1 SGHTA, CDR2 FQGTGA. The germline V and J ends were trimmed by 4 bases and 5 bases, with 15 bases remaining between them. This CDR3 is CASSSVGGGDNEQFF. The DNA of the CDR3 is TGTGCCAGCAGCTCCGTGGGAGGGGGAGACAATGAGCAGTTCTTC. The full variable domain, rest sourced from reference TRBV7-3 and TRBJ2-1, is GAGVSQTPSNKVTEKGKYVELRCDPISGHTALYWYRQSLGQGPEFLIYFQGTGAADDSGLPNDRFFAVRPEGSVSTLKIQRTERGDSAVYLCASSSVGGGDNEQFFGPGTRLTVL.

CDR3 sequence (DNA): TGTGCCAGCAGTCAAGGACAGGGTAGGGTGAACACTGAAGCTTTCTTT. It yields the protein CASSQGQGRVNTEAFF. The rearrangement joins TRBV7-2 to TRBJ1-1, with 8 bases identical to TRBD1. V gave up 6 bases and J gave up 0 bases; unmatched junction bases: 9. Germline V CDR1 and CDR2: SGHTA, FQGNSA. The CDR3 has 16 amino acids.

CDR3 amino acids: CASSLDAFGRSSYEQYF. The CDR3 nucleotides are TGTGCCAGCAGCTTAGACGCTTTTGGGCGGAGCTCCTACGAGCAGTACTTC. This rearrangement joins TRBV11-3 to TRBJ2-7; no firm D call. CDR3 length: 17 amino acids. Germline V gene data show CDR1 as SGHNT and CDR2 as YENEEA. V lost 0 bases and J 0 bases, leaving 15 bases between the germline ends.

The genes are TRBV28 and TRBJ1-2; TRBD1 is a possible D gene (6 bases). The CDR3 runs 16 residues. CDR1 is MDHEN and CDR2 is SYDVKM in the germline V gene. Trimming took off 2 bases at V and 0 bases at J, with 13 bases between the two ends. CDR3 in DNA: TGTGCCAGCAGTTTACGTCGACAGGAAGCTAACTATGGCTACACCTTC. This translates into CASSLRRQEANYGYTF.

The rearrangement joins TRBV6-6 to TRBJ2-7; D ambiguous. In germline, CDR1 is MNHNY, CDR2 SVGAGI (reference sequence). V was shortened by 4 bases and J by 5 bases, with 9 bases between the two germline ends. The CDR3 runs 12 residues. The CDR3 DNA sequence: TGTGCCAGCAGTTTCCAGGTGGACGAGCAGTACTTC. Translated, it gives CASSFQVDEQYF.

V is TRBV18 and J is TRBJ2-3; D is uncertain. The CDR3 runs 15 residues. Germline assignment: CDR1 KGHSH and CDR2 LQKENI. V was cut by 3 bases and J by 6 bases, with 16 bases left in between. CDR3 amino acids: CASSPLEGTQDTQYF. The CDR3 DNA reads as TGTGCCAGCTCACCCCTTGAAGGTACACAGGATACGCAGTATTTT.